This T cell receptor (beta chain) was observed in a study of OX40 agonist ivuxolimab in advanced cancers. Clones were read by immunoSEQ multiplex PCR, and TCRdb kept only the in-frame ones, dropping some. Of fewer than 90,000 clones in the sample, about 90% were seen once. Germline lookup yields CDR1 SGHRS and CDR2 YFSETQ. This CDR3 comprises 12 residues. J lost 12 bases, V lost 4 bases, and 7 bases had no gene match. The rearrangement uses TRBV5-1 and TRBJ2-1; TRBD1 matches 7 bases. This clonotype was sampled from an adult with an advanced solid tumor such as melanoma, head and neck, liver or kidney cancer. Material: CD4+ or CD8+ T cells sorted from blood, obtained in a trial of the OX40 agonist ivuxolimab. The CDR3: CASSIDRARQFF. CDR3 in DNA: TGCGCCAGCAGCATCGACAGGGCCCGGCAGTTCTTC.